The source of this T cell receptor (beta chain) is a study of blood T cell repertoires in COVID-19. At the level of the study: There were acute and convalescent COVID-19 samples, and they came from the United States, Italy and Spain.

V dropped 7 bases and J dropped 5; count of bases not matched to a gene: 14. The CDR3 is 17 residues long. Germline CDR1 and CDR2: LNHDA and SQIVND (reference sequence). The protocol was immunoSEQ multiplex PCR, while the TCRdb copy is restricted to in-frame clones and leaves out a portion. The sample gives some 200,000 clones, 85% of which show up once; 2.4% is in the top ten. The V and J genes are TRBV19 and TRBJ1-5, with 10 bases that match TRBD1. The receptor comes from a woman in her 70s with COVID-19, enrolled during active disease. Sequencing was carried out using peripheral blood. CDR3 in DNA: TGTGCCAGTACCGGGGACAGGGGTTGGCATAGGGATCAGCCCCAGCATTTT. Its protein product is CASTGDRGWHRDQPQHF.